These T cell receptor beta chains were read from a single sample in a study of cytomegalovirus exposure and HLA in healthy donors. TCRdb keeps only in-frame clones here, not all; method: immunoSEQ multiplex PCR. The sample holds some 87,000 clones, roughly 95% seen once. The sample consisted of PBMCs. These receptors came from a woman between 18 and 30 years old in good health and CMV-seronegative. Both conserved end residues are trimmed from each CDR3.

CDR3 protein	CDR3 length	J gene	V gene
ASSFAPPAGDTGELF	15	TRBJ2-2	TRBV7-6
ASSPGTSGMNEQF	13	TRBJ2-1	TRBV11-2
ASGQGVNTGELF	12	TRBJ2-2	TRBV19
ASSSVYGGSYEQY	13	TRBJ2-7	TRBV28
ASSYTGGPADTQY	13	TRBJ2-3	TRBV6-6
ASSLDTAASTDTQY	14	TRBJ2-3	TRBV7-2
ASSMGDRLVGNTIY	14	TRBJ1-3	TRBV7-8
ASSVNSGNTIY	11	TRBJ1-3	TRBV5-1
AIKDRAYEQY	10	TRBJ2-7	TRBV10-3
ASSSARVHEQY	11	TRBJ2-7	TRBV11-2
ASSQGEDGNTGELF	14	TRBJ2-2	TRBV4-2
SVEGAGEQETQY	12	TRBJ2-5	TRBV29-1
ASSIWGGLAGSYEQY	15	TRBJ2-7	TRBV19
ASTPQGTDTQY	11	TRBJ2-3	TRBV7-9
ASSYRRQGYGYT	12	TRBJ1-2	TRBV11-2
ASSPGAWKQY	10	TRBJ2-7	TRBV6-4
ASSYIQGGQETQY	13	TRBJ2-5	TRBV6-5
AISESGRAGRELF	13	TRBJ2-2	TRBV10-3
ASSESGTGIGNEQF	14	TRBJ2-1	TRBV9
ASSLTGGTSGLQETQY	16	TRBJ2-5	TRBV13
ASSSGLAGVSYNEQF	15	TRBJ2-1	TRBV11-2
ASSPAPLAGGYNEQF	15	TRBJ2-1	TRBV5-1
ASSLGQGLGEQF	12	TRBJ2-1	TRBV7-9
ASSRWTGGGGNQPQH	15	TRBJ1-5	TRBV7-2
ASSLYRDHNEQF	12	TRBJ2-1	TRBV27
ASSLGDRGSEQY	12	TRBJ2-7	TRBV5-1
ASSTGLAESYEQY	13	TRBJ2-7	TRBV18
SVRDTTLTGELF	12	TRBJ2-2	TRBV29-1
ASSLSRSSYNEQF	13	TRBJ2-1	TRBV5-1
ASSLGAGGFSITETQY	16	TRBJ2-5	TRBV5-1
SARHPTEAF	9	TRBJ1-1	TRBV20-1
ASSLDGRVLSSWGGEQY	17	TRBJ2-7	TRBV7-2
ASSYGDRGTEAF	12	TRBJ1-1	TRBV6-5
ASSVDPGGWGTEAF	14	TRBJ1-1	TRBV6-1
AINSGANVLT	10	TRBJ2-6	TRBV28
ASSQIAGSNEQF	12	TRBJ2-1	TRBV5-4
ASSRGWTKRSTDTQY	15	TRBJ2-3	TRBV11-3
ASSLPGTATNEKLF	14	TRBJ1-4	TRBV28
ASSLTSLALGEQY	13	TRBJ2-7	TRBV27
ASSIGQGAYEQY	12	TRBJ2-7	TRBV19
ASTLGATGTLNQPQH	15	TRBJ1-5	TRBV19
ASSSPGLAVNEQF	13	TRBJ2-1	TRBV11-2
ASRFSGKETQY	11	TRBJ2-5	TRBV27
ASSYSEGFGEQF	12	TRBJ2-1	TRBV6-5
ASKPTGEMRNTGELF	15	TRBJ2-2	TRBV27
ASSLNGAGANVLT	13	TRBJ2-6	TRBV5-1
ASRRTSGRAWDEQF	14	TRBJ2-1	TRBV19
ASSQVRYQGGGYT	13	TRBJ1-2	TRBV4-1
ASSQGLAGAM	10	TRBJ2-7	TRBV5-4
ASSFGSASLAGEKRESTDTQY	21	TRBJ2-3	TRBV5-1
ASSEFGGQPQH	11	TRBJ1-5	TRBV6-1
ASRRLAEIYNEQF	13	TRBJ2-1	TRBV28
ASSERTSGTDTQY	13	TRBJ2-3	TRBV6-4